This T cell receptor (beta chain) is drawn from a study of blood T cell repertoires in COVID-19. This clone was found once. The protocol was immunoSEQ multiplex PCR, while the TCRdb copy is restricted to in-frame clones and leaves out a portion. The sample has approximately 100,000 clones; approximately 85% are singletons. Germline CDR1 is MNHNY and CDR2 is SVGAGI (reference sequence). The CDR3 is 15 residues long. Trimming cost V 6 bases and J 4 bases; bases outside gene matches: 5. The gene calls are TRBV6-6 and TRBJ2-3; TRBD2 matches at 12 bases. Material for sequencing was peripheral blood. This clonotype originated in a human donor in a cohort sampled during active COVID-19. The CDR3 reads CASSPLAGGADTQYF. CDR3 DNA: TGTGCCAGCAGCCCACTAGCGGGGGGCGCAGATACGCAGTATTTT.